What follows describes a single TCR beta chain. Germline V gene sequence: CDR1 PRHDT, CDR2 FYEKMQ (reference sequence). Between the trimmed V and J ends, which lost 9 bases and 7 bases, there was a span of 9 bases. The CDR3 is made up of 10 amino acids. The source of the sample is a study of CD8 T cells in Susac syndrome. Reverse transcription used about 0.45 to 1 ug RNA and random hexamers. immunoSEQ multiplex PCR amplified TCR beta CDR3 across 54 Vbeta, 13 Jbeta. TCRdb reprocessed the immunoSEQ multiplex PCR reads via MiXCR and lists one record per CDR3 protein. The sample includes 95,000 to 150,000 distinct CDR3 sequences, 90% to 95% of them seen just once.

Input material: CD8+ T cells from PBMCs. V usage is TRBV13 and J usage is TRBJ1-2, with D unresolved. The sequence came from a human donor with Susac syndrome. CDR3 sequence (DNA): TGTGCCAGTAGTCCGGGTGGCTACACCTTC. Its translation: CASSPGGYTF.